Listed below are T cell receptor beta chains from one sample, sequenced in a study of neurological immune-mediated disorders. Using its own MiXCR run on the 5' RACE reads, TCRdb lists one record per CDR3 protein. The sample contains tens of thousands of distinct CDR3 sequences, roughly 10% of which appear only once. Input material: PBMCs. These TCRs come from a male donor with HTLV-1-associated myelopathy (HAM/TSP). Both conserved end residues are part of each CDR3. The D gene is left open where the match is weak. Size is stated for part of the rows, as once, few or many counts, or as a class when the clone is expanded.

v_call	j_call	clone_size	d_call	cdr3_aa	cdr3_nt
TRBV7-2	TRBJ2-3	many	TRBD1	CASSRHETGITDTQYF	TGTGCCAGCAGCCGGCACGAGACAGGGATTACGGATACGCAGTATTTT
TRBV6-6	TRBJ2-7	few	-	CASSKDSSYEQYF	TGTGCCAGCAGTAAAGACAGCTCCTACGAGCAGTACTTC
TRBV6-1	TRBJ1-1	many	-	CATADGGNTEAFF	TGTGCCACTGCTGACGGGGGGAACACTGAAGCTTTCTTT
TRBV29-1	TRBJ1-1	many	-	CSGGQVMNTEAFF	TGCAGCGGGGGGCAGGTGATGAACACTGAAGCTTTCTTT
TRBV7-7	TRBJ2-7	-	-	CASRVGGGGYEQYF	TGTGCTAGCAGGGTAGGAGGGGGGGGCTACGAGCAGTACTTC
TRBV5-1	TRBJ2-2	many	TRBD2	CASTRGGGETGELFF	TGCGCCAGCACCCGGGGCGGGGGAGAAACCGGGGAGCTGTTTTTT
TRBV18	TRBJ1-6	many	-	CASSPSSYNSPLHF	TGTGCCAGCTCACCAAGCTCCTATAATTCACCCCTCCACTTT
TRBV7-3	TRBJ2-3	many	-	CASSLGGLGTDTQYF	TGTGCCAGCAGCTTAGGGGGGCTGGGCACAGATACGCAGTATTTT
TRBV29-1	TRBJ2-5	many	-	CSGGLSQETQYF	TGCAGCGGGGGACTTTCCCAAGAGACCCAGTACTTC
TRBV10-3	TRBJ1-2	many	-	CAISESYGYTF	TGTGCCATCAGTGAGTCGTACGGCTACACCTTC
TRBV3-1	TRBJ2-4	many	-	CASSQGFGLGSIQYF	TGTGCCAGCAGCCAAGGGTTCGGATTGGGGTCCATTCAGTACTTC
TRBV6-2/TRBV6-3	TRBJ2-7	many	TRBD2	CASRNSGGPPYEQYF	TGTGCCAGCAGGAATAGCGGGGGCCCACCCTACGAGCAGTACTTC
TRBV12-3/TRBV12-4	TRBJ2-5	many	-	CASSLAKGGYETQYF	TGTGCCAGCAGTTTAGCCAAGGGGGGCTACGAGACCCAGTACTTC
TRBV5-1	TRBJ2-7	many	-	CASSLGTEYEQYF	TGCGCCAGCAGCCTAGGAACAGAGTACGAGCAGTACTTC